The next 10 T cell receptor beta chains were all read from a single sample in a study of shared T cell receptors in the human thymus (TCRdb year 2021). The library was made by the immunoSEQ multiplex PCR assay. In its TCRdb copy, this immuneACCESS table keeps in-frame sequences only and misses some clones. Where compared with another copy, unresolved V genes explain less than half of these, and the others have no known cause. This sample has some 700,000 clones in its table, and approximately 90% of those were observed once. The ten largest clonotypes hold around 0.0099% of the sample. The sample also formed part of further work on human thymus T cells.

Material for sequencing was thymocytes. Receptors were obtained from a boy in the first two years of life with a congenital heart defect. Donor details come from another sample of the same person, matched by shared clones.

The gene calls are TRBV5-1 and TRBJ1-2; perhaps TRBD1 as D (6 bases). In germline, CDR1 is SGHRS, CDR2 YFSETQ. V lost 2 bases to trimming and J lost 8 bases, with 13 bases between them. CDR3 length: 13 residues. The CDR3 nucleotides read TGCGCCAGCAGCTTACCGGGACATAGGGGCTACACCTTC. It codes for CASSLPGHRGYTF.

This clone occurred once. CDR3 region: CASSQDRGSGSGELFF. DNA for the CDR3: TGTGCCAGCAGCCAAGATCGGGGTAGCGGGAGCGGGGAGCTGTTTTTT. This chain connects TRBV4-2 to TRBJ2-2; 9 positions agree with TRBD2. The ends lost 0 bases at V and 7 bases at J; junction bases unmatched: 6. Per the germline V gene, CDR1 is LGHNA and CDR2 is YNFKEQ. The CDR3 covers 16 residues.

V usage is TRBV10-3 and J usage is TRBJ2-7, with D uncertain. The V and J ends lost 2 bases and 6 bases respectively, with 17 bases between them. The CDR3 loop spans 15 amino acids. In germline, CDR1 is ENHRY, CDR2 SYGVKD. The CDR3 reads CAISEPPPLSIEQYF. The DNA for the CDR3 is TGTGCCATCAGTGAGCCTCCCCCTTTAAGCATCGAGCAGTACTTC.

The rearrangement uses TRBV6-5 and TRBJ2-1; D not certain. Germline CDR1 reads MNHEY; CDR2 reads SVGAGI. The CDR3 is 14 residues long. The V end lost 0 bases, the J end lost 6 bases, and 9 bases lay between the germline ends. The CDR3: CASSYSVPTNEQFF. The CDR3 nucleotides are TGTGCCAGCAGTTACTCGGTCCCTACCAATGAGCAGTTCTTC.

The rearrangement links TRBV7-9 to TRBJ2-7, with 11 nucleotides matching TRBD2. The V gene end was trimmed by 4 bases and the J gene end by 7 bases; junction bases not matched to a gene: 18. CDR1 and CDR2 from the germline V gene are SEHNR and FQNEAQ (reference sequence). The CDR3 covers 18 residues. CDR3 nucleotide sequence: TGTGCCAGCAGCTCAGAGCCGTTGGGACTAGCGGTAATGGGGGAGCAGTACTTC. Its protein product is CASSSEPLGLAVMGEQYF.

The V call is TRBV9, the J call TRBJ2-1, with D possibly TRBD2 on 6 matching bases. The germline V gene has CDR1 SGDLS and CDR2 YYNGEE. This CDR3 comprises 16 residues. Trimming shortened V by 4 bases and J by 4 bases, and 18 bases separated the two germline ends. CDR3 amino acids: CASSPAGGVGYNEQFF. The DNA of the CDR3 is TGTGCCAGCAGCCCCGCGGGCGGGGTTGGGTACAATGAGCAGTTCTTC.

CDR3 in amino acids: CASLGTTGANVLTF. CDR3 sequence (DNA): TGTGCCAGCCTTGGGACTACTGGGGCCAACGTCCTGACTTTC. J is TRBJ2-6 and V is TRBV28; TRBD2 matches at 7 bases. The germline V gene encodes CDR1 MDHEN and CDR2 SYDVKM. The CDR3 loop spans 14 amino acids. Germline trimming cut 8 bases from V and 2 bases from J; bases unmatched to any gene: 3.

The chain recombines TRBV19 with TRBJ2-5, with 9 bases aligning to TRBD1. The V gene's germline CDR1 is LNHDA and CDR2 SQIVND (reference sequence). The CDR3 extends over 16 amino acids. V dropped 5 bases and J dropped 3; count of bases not matched to a gene: 10. This CDR3 reads CASSLGDREDEETQYF. CDR3 nucleotides: TGTGCCAGTAGTCTCGGGGACAGGGAAGATGAAGAGACCCAGTACTTC.

The gene calls are TRBV14 and TRBJ2-7; TRBD1 aligns across 9 bases. V trimming: 2 bases; J trimming: 3 bases; junction bases outside the gene matches: 11. The CDR3 length is 17 residues. The V gene's germline CDR1 is SGHDN and CDR2 FVKESK. The CDR3 protein is CASSQKLGTGPIYEQYF. In DNA form, the CDR3 reads TGTGCCAGCAGCCAAAAGCTAGGGACAGGGCCGATCTACGAGCAGTACTTC.

This chain uses TRBV7-9 with TRBJ2-7, with D tentatively TRBD2 (5 bases). V was trimmed by 1 base and J by 6 bases, leaving 16 bases between them. Germline V lookup: CDR1 SEHNR, CDR2 FQNEAQ (reference sequence). The CDR3 is made up of 15 amino acids. The CDR3 nucleotides are TGTGCCAGCAGCTTAGTTCCGGGAAATTTGGGCGAGCAGTACTTC. Its translation: CASSLVPGNLGEQYF.